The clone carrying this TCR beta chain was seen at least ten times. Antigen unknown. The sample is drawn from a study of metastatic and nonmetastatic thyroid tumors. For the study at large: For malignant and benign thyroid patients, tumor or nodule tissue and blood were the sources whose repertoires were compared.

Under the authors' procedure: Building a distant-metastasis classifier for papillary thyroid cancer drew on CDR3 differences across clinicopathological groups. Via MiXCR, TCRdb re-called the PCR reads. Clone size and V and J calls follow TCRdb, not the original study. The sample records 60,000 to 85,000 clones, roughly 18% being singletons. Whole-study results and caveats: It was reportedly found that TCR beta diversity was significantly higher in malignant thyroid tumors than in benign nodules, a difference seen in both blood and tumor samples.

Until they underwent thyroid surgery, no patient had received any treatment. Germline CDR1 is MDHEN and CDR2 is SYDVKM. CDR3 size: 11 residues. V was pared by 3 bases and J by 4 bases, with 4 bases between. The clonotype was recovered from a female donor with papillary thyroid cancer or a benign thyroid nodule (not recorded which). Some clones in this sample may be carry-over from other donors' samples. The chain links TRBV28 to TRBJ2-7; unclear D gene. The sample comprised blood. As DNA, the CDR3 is TGTGCCAGCAGTTTTTCGTACGAGCAGTACTTC. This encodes CASSFSYEQYF.